One and the same sample provided the 6 T cell receptor beta chains below, sequenced in a study of shared clonotypes between healthy human individuals. Here immunoSEQ multiplex PCR was the method, and the copy in TCRdb shows in-frame clones only, minus some. The sample has 950,000 to 1,100,000 clones, roughly 70% seen once. The specimen sequenced was memory CD4+ T cells sorted from blood. The sample's subset: CD45RA-negative fraction. These receptors all come from a man aged 18-30 years in good health.

As concerns this clone: Other DNA sequences of this sample code for an identical CDR3. The chain recombines TRBV18 with TRBJ2-2, with D perhaps TRBD1 (6 bases). CDR1 is KGHSH and CDR2 is LQKENI in the germline V gene. This CDR3 is built from 16 residues. V lost 1 base and J lost 2, with 11 bases in between. DNA for the CDR3: TGTGCCAGCTCACCACAGCAGGGGTCAAACACCGGGGAGCTGTTTTTT. Protein sequence: CASSPQQGSNTGELFF.

The chain combines TRBV5-1 with TRBJ2-7, with TRBD2 matching 10 bases. CDR3 length: 15 residues. CDR1 is SGHRS, CDR2 YFSETQ, per germline. V lost 1 base and J lost 1; bases outside the gene matches: 2. CDR3 amino acids: CASSLIAGGSYEQYF. As DNA, the CDR3 is TGCGCCAGCAGCTTGATAGCGGGGGGTTCCTACGAGCAGTACTTC.

V is TRBV5-4 and J is TRBJ2-7; D unclear. The CDR3 runs to 12 residues. V gave up 4 bases and J gave up 7 bases, with 12 bases separating them. From germline, CDR1 is SGHNT and CDR2 YYREEE (reference sequence). The CDR3 sequence is CASSPPFGEQYF. In DNA, the CDR3 is TGTGCCAGCAGCCCCCCTTTTGGAGAGCAGTACTTC.

This chain uses TRBV2 with TRBJ1-5; D is uncertain. The CDR3 is made up of 13 amino acids. Between the trimmed V and J ends, which lost 7 bases and 1 base, there was a span of 8 bases. The germline V gene encodes CDR1 SNHLY and CDR2 FYNNEI. CDR3 residues: CASTLGSNQPQHF. For the CDR3, the DNA is TGTGCCAGCACGTTGGGGAGCAATCAGCCCCAGCATTTT.

V is TRBV6-5 and J is TRBJ2-5; D possibly matches TRBD1 or TRBD2 (5 bases each). Trimming shortened V by 4 bases and J by 1 base, and 10 bases separated the two germline ends. Germline-derived CDR1 and CDR2 are MNHEY and SVGAGI. This CDR3 is 14 amino acids long. CDR3 region: CASSFTGAQETQYF. DNA of the CDR3: TGTGCCAGCAGTTTCACCGGGGCCCAAGAGACCCAGTACTTC.

This chain links TRBV7-9 with TRBJ2-2, with 8 positions matching TRBD1. V trimming: 3 bases; J trimming: 4 bases; junction bases outside the gene matches: 10. This CDR3 spans 17 amino acids. Germline V gives CDR1 SEHNR, CDR2 FQNEAQ (reference sequence). CDR3 sequence: CASSLGTGQAGTGELFF. In nucleotides, the CDR3 is TGTGCCAGCAGCTTGGGGACGGGACAGGCCGGCACCGGGGAGCTGTTTTTT.